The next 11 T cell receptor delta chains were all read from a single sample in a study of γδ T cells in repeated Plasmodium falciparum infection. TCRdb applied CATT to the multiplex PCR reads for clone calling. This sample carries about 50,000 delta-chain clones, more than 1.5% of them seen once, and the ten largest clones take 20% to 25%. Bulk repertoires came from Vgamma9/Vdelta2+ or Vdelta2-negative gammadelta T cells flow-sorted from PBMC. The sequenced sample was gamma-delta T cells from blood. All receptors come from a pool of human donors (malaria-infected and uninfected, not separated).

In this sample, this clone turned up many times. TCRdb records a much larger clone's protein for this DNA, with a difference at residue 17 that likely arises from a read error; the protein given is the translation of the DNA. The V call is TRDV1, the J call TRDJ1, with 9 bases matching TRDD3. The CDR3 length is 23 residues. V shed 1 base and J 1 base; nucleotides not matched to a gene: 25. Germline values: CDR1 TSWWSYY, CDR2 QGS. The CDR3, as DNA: TGTGCTCTTGGGGAACAAGTTTTCCTTTCATTTCCACTGGGGGACCGTCGCACCGATAAACTCATCTTT. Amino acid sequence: CALGEQVFLSFPLGDRRTDKLIF.

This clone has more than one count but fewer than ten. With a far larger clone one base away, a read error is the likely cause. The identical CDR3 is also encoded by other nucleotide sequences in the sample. This CDR3 is CALGEVPNTDKLIF. Here the CDR3 DNA reads TGTGCTCTTGGGGAAGTCCCTAACACCGATAAACTCATCTTT. This rearrangement joins TRDV1 to TRDJ1; the D is unclear. TCRdb gives no J gene; it was assigned here by matching the DNA to germline. Per the germline V gene, CDR1 is TSWWSYY and CDR2 is QGS. The CDR3 is made up of 14 amino acids. Trimming removed 2 bases from V and 0 bases from J, with 7 bases in between.

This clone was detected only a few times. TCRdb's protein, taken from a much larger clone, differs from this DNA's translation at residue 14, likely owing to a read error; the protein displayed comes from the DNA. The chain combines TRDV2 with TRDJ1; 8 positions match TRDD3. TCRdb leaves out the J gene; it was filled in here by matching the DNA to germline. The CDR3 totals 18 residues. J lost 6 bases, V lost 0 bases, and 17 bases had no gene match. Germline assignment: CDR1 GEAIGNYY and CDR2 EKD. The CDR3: CACDTVLGALRSTNKLIF. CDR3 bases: TGTGCCTGTGACACCGTACTGGGGGCCCTACGAAGTACCAATAAACTCATCTTT.

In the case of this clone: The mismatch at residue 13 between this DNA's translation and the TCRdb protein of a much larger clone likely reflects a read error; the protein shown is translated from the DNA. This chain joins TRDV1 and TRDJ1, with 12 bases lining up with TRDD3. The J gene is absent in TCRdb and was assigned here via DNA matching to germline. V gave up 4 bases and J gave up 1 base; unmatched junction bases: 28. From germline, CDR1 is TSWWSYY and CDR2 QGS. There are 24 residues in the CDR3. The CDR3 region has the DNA TGTGCTCTTGGGGCAAAAGGAGGCCTTCCTACCACGTCCTGGGGGATACGGGGCACCGATAAACTCATCTTT. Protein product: CALGAKGGLPTTSWGIRGTDKLIF.

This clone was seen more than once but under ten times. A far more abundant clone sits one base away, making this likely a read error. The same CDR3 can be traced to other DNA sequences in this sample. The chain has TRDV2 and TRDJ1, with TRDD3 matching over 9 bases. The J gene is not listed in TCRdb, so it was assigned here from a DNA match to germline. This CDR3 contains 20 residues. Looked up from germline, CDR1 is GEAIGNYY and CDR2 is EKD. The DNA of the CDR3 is TGCGCCTGTGACCCTCTAGGTCTGGGGGATGAGAACCTATACACCGATAAACTCATCTTT. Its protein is CACDPLGLGDENLYTDKLIF.

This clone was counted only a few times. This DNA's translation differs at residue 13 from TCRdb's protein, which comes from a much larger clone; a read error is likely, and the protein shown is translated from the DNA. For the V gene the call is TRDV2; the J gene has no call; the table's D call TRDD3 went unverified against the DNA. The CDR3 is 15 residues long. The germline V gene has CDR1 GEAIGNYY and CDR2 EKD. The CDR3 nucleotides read TGTGCCTGTGACACAAAGGGGGGATCCACCGATAAATTCATCTTT. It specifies CACDTKGGSTDKFIF.

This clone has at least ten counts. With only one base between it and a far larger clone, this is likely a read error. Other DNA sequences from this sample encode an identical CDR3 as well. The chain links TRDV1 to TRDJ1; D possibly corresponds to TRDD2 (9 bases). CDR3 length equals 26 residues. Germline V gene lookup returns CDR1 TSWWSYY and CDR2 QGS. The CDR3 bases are TGTGCTCTTGGGGAACTGGCCCTTTCCCCTTCCTACATCGAGGGATACGCCAAACAGTACACCGATAAACTCATCTTC. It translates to CALGELALSPSYIEGYAKQYTDKLIF.

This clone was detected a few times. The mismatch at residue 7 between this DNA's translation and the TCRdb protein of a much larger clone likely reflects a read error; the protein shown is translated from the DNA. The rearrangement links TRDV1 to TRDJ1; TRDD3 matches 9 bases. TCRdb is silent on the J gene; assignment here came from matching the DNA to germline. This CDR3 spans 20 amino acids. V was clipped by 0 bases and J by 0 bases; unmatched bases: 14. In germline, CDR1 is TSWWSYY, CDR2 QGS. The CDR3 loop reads CALGELYYWGTLWYTDKLIF. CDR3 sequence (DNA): TGTGCTCTTGGGGAACTCTACTACTGGGGGACCCTCTGGTACACCGATAAACTCATCTTT.

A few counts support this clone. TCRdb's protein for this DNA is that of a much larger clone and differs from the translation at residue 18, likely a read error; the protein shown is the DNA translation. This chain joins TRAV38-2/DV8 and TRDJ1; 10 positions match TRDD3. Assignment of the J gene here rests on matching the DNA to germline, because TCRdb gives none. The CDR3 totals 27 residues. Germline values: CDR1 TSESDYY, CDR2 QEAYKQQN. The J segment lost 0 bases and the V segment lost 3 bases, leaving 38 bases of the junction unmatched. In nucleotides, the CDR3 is TGTGCTTATAGGAACCCTTCCGTGGTTAGGATCAAAAATTATCACTGGGGGATGCGCTTTTACACCGATAAACTCATCTTT. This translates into CAYRNPSVVRIKNYHWGMRFYTDKLIF.

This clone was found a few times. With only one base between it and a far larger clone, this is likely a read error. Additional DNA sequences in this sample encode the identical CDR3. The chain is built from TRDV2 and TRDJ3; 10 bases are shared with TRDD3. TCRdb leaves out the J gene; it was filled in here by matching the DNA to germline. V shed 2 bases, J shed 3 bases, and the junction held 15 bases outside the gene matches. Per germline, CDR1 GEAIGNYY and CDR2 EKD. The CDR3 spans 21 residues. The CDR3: CACDKLMGDTKTNWDTRQMFF. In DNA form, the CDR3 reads TGTGCCTGTGACAAGTTAATGGGGGATACCAAAACGAACTGGGACACCCGACAGATGTTTTTC.

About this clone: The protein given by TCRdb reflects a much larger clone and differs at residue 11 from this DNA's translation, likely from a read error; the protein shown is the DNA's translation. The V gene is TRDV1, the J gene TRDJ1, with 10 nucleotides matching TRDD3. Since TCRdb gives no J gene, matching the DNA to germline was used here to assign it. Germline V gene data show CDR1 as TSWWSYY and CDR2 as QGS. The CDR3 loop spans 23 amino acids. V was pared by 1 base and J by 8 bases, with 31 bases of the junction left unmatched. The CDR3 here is CALGERDYETSEVGGYYSEKLIF. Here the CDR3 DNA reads TGTGCTCTTGGGGAACGGGATTACGAAACCAGCGAGGTTGGGGGATACTATTCGGAAAAACTCATCTTT.